This T cell receptor beta chain was recorded in a study of CD8 T cells in ankylosing spondylitis. Points from the study as a whole: One TCR beta motif, made up of roughly eight highly homologous variants, appeared characteristic of ankylosing spondylitis blood. In ankylosing spondylitis patients, matched synovial fluid reportedly showed significant enrichment of disease-linked clones.

This clonotype was seen a handful of times. Its target is not known. Libraries of TCR beta came from quantitative 5'-RACE with molecular barcodes. TCRdb used MiXCR to reprocess the 5' RACE reads, holding one entry per CDR3 protein. The sample has approximately 350,000 distinct CDR3 sequences; roughly 15% are singletons. Trimming cost V 0 bases and J 4 bases; bases outside gene matches: 15. The CDR3 is made up of 20 amino acids. Germline CDR1 reads MGHRA; CDR2 reads YSYEKL. This receptor was identified in a male donor with ankylosing spondylitis or in good health (not recorded which). The sample taken for sequencing was blood, either unsorted or a sorted T cell fraction (not recorded which). This chain joins TRBV4-1 and TRBJ2-1, with 10 nucleotides matching TRBD2. This CDR3 is CASSQDLGLAGASKYNEQFF. CDR3 nucleotides: TGCGCCAGCAGCCAAGATCTAGGGCTAGCGGGGGCCTCAAAATACAATGAGCAGTTCTTC.